These 16 T cell receptor beta chains came from one sample sequenced in a study of T cells in narcolepsy. Using immunoSEQ multiplex PCR, the repertoire was profiled, and TCRdb retains in-frame clones only, with some absent. The profile shows about 33,000 clones, roughly 90% of them singletons. The sample taken for sequencing was CD45RA- memory CD4+ T cells from PBMCs. The receptors were sampled from a human donor with narcolepsy.

This clone has only a few counts. The chain employs TRBV28 and TRBJ1-6; TRBD1 is a possible D gene (5 bases). This CDR3 is 11 amino acids long. CDR1 and CDR2 from the germline V gene are MDHEN and SYDVKM. The V end lost 2 bases, the J end lost 13 bases, and 6 bases lay between the germline ends. CDR3 coding DNA: TGTGCCAGCAGTTTAGGGGGTCCCCTCCACTTT. This codes for CASSLGGPLHF.

The chain joins TRBV30 to TRBJ1-1, with D possibly TRBD1 on 6 matching bases. The CDR3 contains 16 residues. V was shortened by 0 bases and J by 1 base, with 15 bases between the two germline ends. CDR1 and CDR2 (germline): GTSNPN, SVGIG (reference sequence). For the CDR3, the DNA is TGTGCCTGGAGTGTATGGGGGGGCAGGGCGAACACTGAAGCTTTCTTT. Its protein product is CAWSVWGGRANTEAFF.

The J gene is TRBJ2-2, the V gene TRBV7-7, with TRBD1 as a possible D gene (6 bases). Germline CDR1 is SSHAT and CDR2 is FNYEAQ (reference sequence). Deletions cut 1 base from V and 4 bases from J, with 19 bases between. The CDR3 spans 18 residues. DNA of the CDR3: TGTGCCAGCAGCTTAGGTGTTGGAGGACAGAGTCGCACCGGGGAGCTGTTTTTT. Its translation: CASSLGVGGQSRTGELFF.

This chain uses TRBV7-7 with TRBJ2-5, with 8 bases fitting TRBD2. This CDR3 is built from 15 residues. After removal of 4 bases from V and 5 bases from J, the junction contained 9 bases not matched to a gene. In germline, CDR1 is SSHAT, CDR2 FNYEAQ (reference sequence). The CDR3 nucleotides are TGTGCCAGCAGCTCAGGAGTAGCGGGGAGGGAGACCCAGTACTTC. Translated, it gives CASSSGVAGRETQYF. Full variable domain (remainder filled in from reference TRBV7-7 and TRBJ2-5): GAGVSQSPRYKVTKRGQDVTLRCDPISSHATLYWYQQALGQGPEFLTYFNYEAQPDKSGLPSDRFSAERPEGSISTLTIQRTEQRDSAMYRCASSSGVAGRETQYFGPGTRLLVL.

The CDR3 bases are TGCAGTGCTAGGGTTCAATACGAGCAGTACTTC. Protein sequence: CSARVQYEQYF. The rearrangement uses TRBV20-1 and TRBJ2-7; no clear D gene. V lost 3 bases and J lost 4, with 7 bases in between. The CDR3 loop spans 11 amino acids. Germline CDR1 reads DFQATT; CDR2 reads SNEGSKA (reference sequence).

The chain is built from TRBV5-1 and TRBJ2-5, with D hard to call. Germline V CDR1 and CDR2: SGHRS, YFSETQ. V shed 1 base and J shed 2 bases, with 9 bases lying between them. The CDR3 is made up of 14 amino acids. The CDR3 loop reads CASSLSARQETQYF. CDR3 bases: TGCGCCAGCAGCTTGTCGGCCAGGCAAGAGACCCAGTACTTC.

The chain recombines TRBV21-1 with TRBJ2-3; whether TRBD2, the table's D call, matches the DNA was not checked. TRBV21-1 is a listed pseudogene. CDR3 length equals 12 residues. The DNA of the CDR3 is TGTGCCAGCAGCAAAGCGCGTTATACGCAGTATTTT. Protein sequence: CASSKARYTQYF.

V and J are TRBV10-3 and TRBJ1-2; weak D call: TRBD1 (6 bases). Germline values: CDR1 ENHRY, CDR2 SYGVKD. The CDR3 covers 15 residues. V was pared by 6 bases and J by 4 bases, with 18 bases between. The CDR3 DNA sequence: TGTGCCATCAGCGCCCAGGGGAATAGCCCCTATGGCTACACCTTC. Amino acid sequence: CAISAQGNSPYGYTF.

The V and J genes are TRBV6-1 and TRBJ2-7; D unclear. The CDR3 contains 10 residues. Germline V lookup: CDR1 MNHNS, CDR2 SASEGT. V gave up 6 bases and J gave up 4 bases, with 4 bases separating them. The CDR3 sequence is CASSPYEQYF. In DNA, the CDR3 is TGTGCCAGCAGCCCTTACGAGCAGTACTTC.

This rearrangement joins TRBV6-1 to TRBJ1-5; D unclear. This CDR3 contains 16 residues. Germline CDR1 is MNHNS and CDR2 is SASEGT. V was shortened by 4 bases and J by 0 bases, with 13 bases between the two germline ends. CDR3 sequence reads: CASSAEREYSNQPQHF. The DNA of the CDR3 is TGTGCCAGCAGTGCCGAAAGGGAGTATAGCAATCAGCCCCAGCATTTT.

V is TRBV2 and J is TRBJ2-1, with D perhaps assigned TRBD1 or TRBD2 (5 bases each). The CDR3 extends over 13 amino acids. Trimming removed 3 bases at V and 7 bases at J, with 10 bases between. Germline loops: CDR1 SNHLY, CDR2 FYNNEI. The CDR3 coding sequence is TGTGCCAGCAGTGAGGGGGTCCTTAATGAGCAGTTCTTC. Amino acid sequence: CASSEGVLNEQFF.

This chain's CDR3 is CATRGAVMNTEAFF. CDR3 DNA sequence: TGTGCAACAAGGGGGGCAGTCATGAACACTGAAGCTTTCTTT. The chain recombines TRBV6-6 with TRBJ1-1; perhaps TRBD1 as D (6 bases). The germline V gene encodes CDR1 MNHNY and CDR2 SVGAGI (reference sequence). This CDR3 has 14 residues.

The chain joins TRBV5-6 to TRBJ2-5; 7 nucleotides line up with TRBD1. The J segment lost 4 bases and the V segment lost 3 bases, leaving 6 bases of the junction unmatched. Germline V gene sequence: CDR1 SGHDT, CDR2 YYEEEE. This CDR3 contains 14 residues. The CDR3: CASSSGTEGETQYF. As DNA, the CDR3 is TGTGCCAGCAGCTCCGGGACAGAAGGAGAGACCCAGTACTTC.

This clone was detected a few times. V is TRBV30 and J is TRBJ1-2; 7 nucleotides agree with TRBD1. The CDR3 contains 14 residues. The junction had 10 bases not matched to a gene; V was cut back by 3 bases and J by 6 bases. Germline lookup yields CDR1 GTSNPN and CDR2 SVGIG (reference sequence). CDR3: CAWRFPTGRNGYTF. The CDR3 nucleotides are TGTGCCTGGAGGTTCCCGACAGGGCGGAATGGCTACACCTTC. The full variable domain, rest sourced from reference TRBV30 and TRBJ1-2, is SQTIHQWPATLVQPVGSPLSLECTVEGTSNPNLYWYRQAAGRGLQLLFYSVGIGQISSEVPQNLSASRPQDRQFILSSKKLLLSDSGFYLCAWRFPTGRNGYTFGSGTRLTVV.

The chain is built from TRBV6-5 and TRBJ1-2; D remains unclear. Trimming took off 8 bases at V and 3 bases at J, with 10 bases between the two ends. There are 12 residues in the CDR3. CDR1 is MNHEY, CDR2 SVGAGI, per germline. The chain's CDR3 is CASGREHYGYTF. The DNA of the CDR3 is TGTGCCAGCGGGAGGGAGCACTATGGCTACACCTTC.

This sequence joins TRBV6-5 and TRBJ1-4; a possible D gene is TRBD1 (5 bases). The CDR3 runs 13 residues. V lost 5 bases and J lost 10, with 14 bases in between. Germline CDR1 MNHEY, CDR2 SVGAGI. The DNA for the CDR3 is TGTGCCAGCAGTGAAGGGGTCCGACTAAAACTGTTTTTT. The encoded protein is CASSEGVRLKLFF.